What follows are 17 T cell receptor beta chains derived from one specimen sequenced in a study of regulatory T cells in long-lasting Graves disease (dated by TCRdb to 2020 to 2023). The sample's time point label, decoded: newly diagnosed GD, antithyroid drugs for less than 3 months. For both TCR sequencing and RNA sequencing, RNA was extracted from PBMCs in TRIzol. To prepare the library, multiplex PCR was applied. The sample was run on an Illumina HiSeq 4000. CDR3 regions were amplified by Arm-PCR with iRepertoire HTBI primers to construct TCR beta libraries. In-frame beta chains were kept once TCRdb had trimmed the public reads at Q25 with fastp and called clones with MiXCR. Identical CDR3 proteins give one entry, which carries the most common genes and DNA. Across this sample there are over 500,000 distinct CDR3 sequences, with around 15% seen only once. The top ten clones comprise approximately 12% of the sample.

Another study also made use of these data, one on T cells in Graves' hyperthyroidism and ophthalmopathy.

The input for sequencing was peripheral blood mononuclear cells (PBMCs), taken at new diagnosis, from a patient treated with antithyroid drugs. The source is a man aged 18 to 29 with Graves disease. Donor details come from another sample of the same person, matched by shared clones.

This clonotype has at least ten counts. The rearrangement uses TRBV7-8 and TRBJ2-7; 9 nucleotides agree with TRBD1. Looked up from germline, CDR1 is SGHVS and CDR2 is FQNEAQ. Losses at the gene ends were 6 bases for V and 2 bases for J; bases not matched to a gene: 20. The CDR3 is made up of 19 amino acids. CDR3: CASSPGTGFSWEGPYEQYF. CDR3 sequence (DNA): TGTGCCAGCAGTCCCGGGACAGGGTTTTCGTGGGAGGGCCCCTACGAGCAGTACTTC.

The rearrangement uses TRBV11-1 and TRBJ2-7; D is unclear. Trimming left V 5 bases short and J 4 bases short, with 21 bases between. This CDR3 is 16 amino acids long. Germline V CDR1 and CDR2: SGHAT, FQDESV (reference sequence). CDR3 amino acids: CASSQQELSLAYEQYF. The CDR3 nucleotides read TGTGCCAGCAGCCAACAAGAGCTCTCTTTGGCTTACGAGCAGTACTTC. Supplemented by reference TRBV11-1 and TRBJ2-7, the full variable domain reads EAEVAQSPRYKITEKSQAVAFWCDPISGHATLYWYRQILGQGPELLVQFQDESVVDDSQLPKDRFSAERLKGVDSTLKIQPAELGDSAMYLCASSQQELSLAYEQYFGPGTRLTVT.

This clonotype was detected a few times. The chain links TRBV27 to TRBJ1-6, with D perhaps TRBD1 (6 bases). The CDR3 contains 15 residues. Per the germline V gene, CDR1 is MNHEY and CDR2 is SMNVEV (reference sequence). The germline V and J ends were trimmed by 8 bases and 6 bases, with 17 bases remaining between them. In nucleotides, the CDR3 is TGTGCCAGCGGCTCCCCAGGGGTGGTTAATTCACCCCTCCACTTT. This gives the protein CASGSPGVVNSPLHF.

The V gene is TRBV18, the J gene TRBJ1-1, with TRBD1 as a possible D gene (5 bases). CDR3 length equals 17 residues. CDR1 is KGHSH, CDR2 LQKENI, per germline. The germline V and J ends were trimmed by 2 bases and 1 base, with 17 bases remaining between them. The CDR3 bases are TGTGCCAGCTCACCAGAACCCCTCTATGGACAGAACACTGAAGCTTTCTTT. Protein: CASSPEPLYGQNTEAFF.

This clonotype came up many times. The chain couples TRBV28 to TRBJ2-1; 13 positions match TRBD2. CDR3 size: 15 residues. Germline CDR1 and CDR2: MDHEN and SYDVKM. J lost 4 bases, V lost 6 bases, and 3 bases had no gene match. The CDR3 nucleotides read TGTGCCAGCAGGGGGACTAGCGGGATATACAATGAGCAGTTCTTC. Protein sequence: CASRGTSGIYNEQFF.

The CDR3 DNA follows: TGCGCCAGCAGCCAATCCTCGGGGTACACTGAAGCTTTCTTT. Translated: CASSQSSGYTEAFF. The rearrangement joins TRBV4-1 to TRBJ1-1; D remains ambiguous. Per the germline V gene, CDR1 is MGHRA and CDR2 is YSYEKL. The CDR3 is made up of 14 amino acids. With 2 bases removed from V and 3 bases from J, the gap between germline ends came to 10 bases.

The sample holds many counts of this clonotype. This chain links TRBV3-1 with TRBJ1-1, with D tentatively TRBD1 (6 bases). Trimming stripped 2 bases from V and 9 bases from J, with 10 bases between. Germline V lookup: CDR1 LGHDT, CDR2 YNNKEL (reference sequence). The CDR3 runs to 12 residues. The CDR3, as DNA: TGTGCCAGCAGCCAAAACAGGGATAAAGCTTTCTTT. It is translated as CASSQNRDKAFF.

This clonotype has at least ten counts. V usage is TRBV7-9 and J usage is TRBJ2-3; 7 bases line up with TRBD2. Germline V CDR1 and CDR2: SEHNR, FQNEAQ (reference sequence). V lost 0 bases to trimming and J lost 5 bases; unmatched junction nucleotides: 5. This CDR3 is built from 15 residues. The CDR3 here is CASSLANGRLDTQYF. CDR3 in DNA: TGTGCCAGCAGCTTAGCTAACGGGAGGCTAGATACGCAGTATTTT.

The V call is TRBV3-1, the J call TRBJ2-3; TRBD2 aligns across 13 bases. There are 20 residues in the CDR3. V gave up 0 bases and J gave up 1 base; unmatched junction bases: 10. Germline CDR1 LGHDT, CDR2 YNNKEL (reference sequence). CDR3 amino acids: CASSQEVGLAGAFGTDTQYF. The CDR3 coding sequence is TGTGCCAGCAGCCAAGAGGTTGGACTAGCGGGAGCCTTTGGCACAGATACGCAGTATTTT.

In its sample, this clonotype was seen a few times. For the CDR3, the DNA is TGTGCCAGCAGTAAACAGGGTACCGCTTACGAGCAGTACTTC. Encoded protein: CASSKQGTAYEQYF. V is TRBV27 and J is TRBJ2-7; a weak D match, TRBD1 (6 bases). The V end was cut by 5 bases, the J end by 4 bases, with 15 bases between. Germline CDR1 reads MNHEY; CDR2 reads SMNVEV (reference sequence). The CDR3 extends over 14 amino acids.

The chain has TRBV14 and TRBJ2-3; maybe TRBD1 (6 bases). Between the trimmed V and J ends, which lost 6 bases and 2 bases, there was a span of 15 bases. This CDR3 contains 15 residues. Germline V lookup: CDR1 SGHDN, CDR2 FVKESK. In DNA, the CDR3 is TGTGCCAGCAGTACCTTGGGGACACTCACAGATACGCAGTATTTT. Protein sequence: CASSTLGTLTDTQYF.

This clonotype was counted between two and nine times. This clone may be a read error of a much larger clone one base away. V is TRBV7-2 and J is TRBJ2-6, with no clear D. This CDR3 has 15 residues. Germline-derived CDR1 and CDR2 are SGHTA and FQGNSA. The CDR3 nucleotides are TGTGCCAACAGCTTAGAAGCCTTCGGGGCCAACGTCCTGACTTTC. This gives the protein CANSLEAFGANVLTF. Drawing the rest from reference TRBV7-2 and TRBJ2-6, the complete variable domain is GAGVSQSPSNKVTEKGKDVELRCDPISGHTALYWYRQSLGQGLEFLIYFQGNSAPDKSGLPSDRFSAERTGGSVSTLTIQRTQQEDSAVYLCANSLEAFGANVLTFGAGSRLTVL.

There are many counts of this clonotype. The chain has TRBV5-1 and TRBJ2-7; TRBD2 agrees at 9 bases. CDR1 is SGHRS, CDR2 YFSETQ, per germline. J was trimmed by 4 bases and V by 4 bases; bases with no gene match: 15. This CDR3 has 17 amino acids. CDR3 sequence: CASSRVPGLAGFYEQYF. CDR3 DNA: TGCGCCAGCAGCCGAGTGCCTGGGCTAGCGGGATTTTACGAGCAGTACTTC.

This clonotype was counted ten times or more. The J gene is TRBJ2-1, the V gene TRBV18, with TRBD2 matching 7 bases. The CDR3 is 15 amino acids. V lost 3 bases to trimming and J lost 7 bases; unmatched junction nucleotides: 9. Germline V lookup: CDR1 KGHSH, CDR2 LQKENI. CDR3 residues: CASSPAISGGNEQFF. In DNA, the CDR3 is TGTGCCAGCTCACCGGCCATTTCGGGAGGTAATGAGCAGTTCTTC.

There are many counts of this clonotype. The genes are TRBV27 and TRBJ2-7; 7 positions agree with TRBD1. This CDR3 region has 14 residues. The V gene end was trimmed by 5 bases and the J gene end by 5 bases; junction bases not matched to a gene: 9. Per germline, CDR1 MNHEY and CDR2 SMNVEV (reference sequence). The CDR3 DNA is TGTGCCAGCAGTCAGACAGGGTTTCGCCACGAGCAGTACTTC. It encodes CASSQTGFRHEQYF.

The V and J genes are TRBV18 and TRBJ2-4; D gene uncertain. This CDR3 is 14 amino acids long. Trimming pared 0 bases from V and 8 bases from J, leaving 11 bases between. CDR1 and CDR2 from the germline V gene are KGHSH and LQKENI. CDR3 protein: CASSPPLRLDIQYF. CDR3 sequence (DNA): TGTGCCAGCTCACCACCACTCCGCCTGGACATTCAGTACTTC.

This clonotype occurred a few times. Germline is not matched at one junction end, which may reflect a read error. The chain is built from TRBV24-1 and TRBJ2-1, with 7 bases aligning to TRBD1. This CDR3 region has 12 residues. Germline V lookup: CDR1 KGHDR, CDR2 SFDVKD. CDR3 region: CAASRDSNEQFF. The DNA for the CDR3 is TGTGCCGCCAGTAGGGACAGCAATGAGCAGTTCTTC.